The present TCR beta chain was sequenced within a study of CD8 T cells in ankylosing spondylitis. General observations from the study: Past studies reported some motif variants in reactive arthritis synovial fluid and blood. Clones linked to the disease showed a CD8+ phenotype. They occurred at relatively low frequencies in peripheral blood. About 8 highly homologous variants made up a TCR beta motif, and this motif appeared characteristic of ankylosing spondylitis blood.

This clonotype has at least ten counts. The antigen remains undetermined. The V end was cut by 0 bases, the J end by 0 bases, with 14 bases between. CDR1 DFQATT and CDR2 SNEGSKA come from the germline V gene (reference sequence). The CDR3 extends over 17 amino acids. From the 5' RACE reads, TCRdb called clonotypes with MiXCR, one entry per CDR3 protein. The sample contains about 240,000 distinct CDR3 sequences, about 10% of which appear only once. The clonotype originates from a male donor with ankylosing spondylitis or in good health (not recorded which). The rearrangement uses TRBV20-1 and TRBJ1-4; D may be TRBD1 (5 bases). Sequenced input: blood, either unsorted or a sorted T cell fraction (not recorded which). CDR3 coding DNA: TGCAGTGCTAGAGATCCGACAGCTTTCACAACTAATGAAAAACTGTTTTTT. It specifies CSARDPTAFTTNEKLFF.